The next 2 T cell receptor beta chains were all read from a single sample in a study of T cell responses to AZD1222 COVID-19 vaccine. This table comes from immunoSEQ multiplex PCR, and its TCRdb copy is limited to in-frame clones, with some not included. The sample records over 90,000 clones, approximately 89% being singletons. Sequences were derived from peripheral blood, sampled on day 0 of AZD1222 vaccination. These TCRs come from an adult in good health.

The chain joins TRBV6-6 to TRBJ1-3; D gene unclear. Trimming took off 6 bases at V and 0 bases at J, with 12 bases between the two ends. This CDR3 is 15 amino acids long. CDR1 is MNHNY and CDR2 is SVGAGI in the germline V gene (reference sequence). The CDR3 protein is CASSERTDSGNTIYF. The DNA for the CDR3 is TGTGCCAGCAGCGAAAGGACGGACTCTGGAAACACCATATATTTT.

V is TRBV6-5 and J is TRBJ2-7; 7 bases agree with TRBD1. The CDR3 covers 13 residues. Germline loops: CDR1 MNHEY, CDR2 SVGAGI. V lost 6 bases, J lost 5 bases, and 7 bases stayed unmatched. This CDR3 is CASSPGQLDEQYF. Written as DNA, the CDR3 is TGTGCCAGCAGCCCGGGACAGTTAGACGAGCAGTACTTC.